Below, 22 T cell receptor beta chains from the same sample are listed, as sequenced in a study of cytomegalovirus exposure and HLA in healthy donors. The PCR had 60 Vbeta and 13 Jbeta primers. Assay used: immunoSEQ multiplex PCR; TCRdb lists only in-frame clones, some missing. The sample carries about 150,000 clones, about 76% recorded once. The specimen was PBMCs. The receptor source for this set is a male donor in good health and CMV-seronegative.

CDR3 protein: CASSRDRVHEQYF. DNA for the CDR3: TGCGCCAGCTCCCGGGACAGGGTCCACGAGCAGTACTTC. The rearrangement joins TRBV10-1 to TRBJ2-7, with 9 positions matching TRBD1. V lost 8 bases to trimming and J lost 5 bases; unmatched junction nucleotides: 7. The V gene's germline CDR1 is WNHNN and CDR2 SYGVQD (reference sequence). The CDR3 is 13 residues long.

V and J are TRBV4-1 and TRBJ2-3, with D unresolved. The CDR3 runs to 14 residues. With 2 bases removed from V and 5 bases from J, the gap between germline ends came to 11 bases. Germline V gene data show CDR1 as MGHRA and CDR2 as YSYEKL. CDR3 sequence (DNA): TGCGCCAGCAGCCAATTTAATCCCCGAGATACGCAGTATTTT. Residues: CASSQFNPRDTQYF.

The chain combines TRBV19 with TRBJ2-7; no definite D call. CDR1 and CDR2 (germline): LNHDA, SQIVND (reference sequence). V lost 3 bases, J lost 6 bases, and 21 bases lay in between. The CDR3 is 16 amino acids. CDR3 in amino acids: CASSILGASKPTEQYF. The DNA of the CDR3 is TGTGCCAGTAGTATTCTTGGTGCCTCGAAGCCTACCGAGCAGTACTTC.

The DNA for the CDR3 is TGTGCCAGTAGTATTGGGGACAGGGGGAGGTTTCCACTAAGGAACACTGAAGCTTTCTTT. Residues: CASSIGDRGRFPLRNTEAFF. This chain links TRBV19 with TRBJ1-1, with TRBD1 matching 11 bases. This CDR3 contains 20 residues. V lost 3 bases, J lost 1 base, and 16 bases stayed unmatched. CDR1 is LNHDA and CDR2 is SQIVND in the germline V gene (reference sequence). The whole variable domain, remainder taken from reference TRBV19 and TRBJ1-1, is DGGITQSPKYLFRKEGQNVTLSCEQNLNHDAMYWYRQDPGQGLRLIYYSQIVNDFQKGDIAEGYSVSREKKESFPLTVTSAQKNPTAFYLCASSIGDRGRFPLRNTEAFFGQGTRLTVV.

The chain joins TRBV5-1 to TRBJ1-4; TRBD1 aligns across 10 bases. The V gene end was trimmed by 4 bases and the J gene end by 8 bases; junction bases not matched to a gene: 8. Per the germline V gene, CDR1 is SGHRS and CDR2 is YFSETQ. This CDR3 is 15 amino acids long. CDR3 sequence (DNA): TGCGCCAGCAGCCCCTCCCGGGACAGGGGCGAAAAACTGTTTTTT. Its translation: CASSPSRDRGEKLFF.

This rearrangement joins TRBV9 to TRBJ2-2; possibly TRBD1 for D (6 bases). Trimming removed 4 bases at V and 0 bases at J, with 10 bases between. Looked up from germline, CDR1 is SGDLS and CDR2 is YYNGEE. The CDR3 consists of 15 residues. CDR3 bases: TGTGCCAGCAGCCTTAGGACAGCGAACACCGGGGAGCTGTTTTTT. It encodes CASSLRTANTGELFF. The whole variable domain, remainder taken from reference TRBV9 and TRBJ2-2, is DSGVTQTPKHLITATGQRVTLRCSPRSGDLSVYWYQQSLDQGLQFLIQYYNGEERAKGNILERFSAQQFPDLHSELNLSSLELGDSALYFCASSLRTANTGELFFGEGSRLTVL.

The CDR3 spells CASSLNRANSPLHF. The CDR3 coding sequence is TGTGCCAGCAGCTTAAACCGCGCTAATTCACCCCTCCACTTT. V and J are TRBV7-3 and TRBJ1-6; D is ambiguous. The CDR3 has 14 amino acids. Trimming cost V 1 base and J 6 bases, with 7 bases left between them. The V gene's germline CDR1 is SGHTA and CDR2 FQGTGA. The variable domain in full, with the rest retrieved from reference TRBV7-3 and TRBJ1-6, is GAGVSQTPSNKVTEKGKYVELRCDPISGHTALYWYRQSLGQGPEFLIYFQGTGAADDSGLPNDRFFAVRPEGSVSTLKIQRTERGDSAVYLCASSLNRANSPLHFGNGTRLTVT.

The chain joins TRBV18 to TRBJ1-1, with 10 bases identical to TRBD1. In germline, CDR1 is KGHSH, CDR2 LQKENI. V lost 4 bases to trimming and J lost 8 bases; unmatched junction nucleotides: 16. The CDR3 is 17 residues long. The CDR3 region is CASSRETGGDGLREAFF. CDR3 coding DNA: TGTGCCAGCTCACGGGAGACAGGGGGCGACGGCTTAAGGGAAGCTTTCTTT.

On this clone: An end of the junction differs from the germline gene, which may be a read error. This chain joins TRBV7-9 and TRBJ2-2, with 8 bases lining up with TRBD1. This CDR3 spans 17 amino acids. The germline V gene has CDR1 SEHNR and CDR2 FQNEAQ (reference sequence). The CDR3 here is CSSSPGPRTGLAGELFF. The CDR3 DNA sequence: TGTTCCAGCAGCCCAGGCCCGCGGACAGGGCTGGCCGGGGAGCTGTTTTTT.

This chain joins TRBV7-8 and TRBJ1-1; D is uncertain. This CDR3 is 16 amino acids long. CDR1 SGHVS and CDR2 FQNEAQ come from the germline V gene. The V end was cut by 1 base, the J end by 1 base, with 13 bases between. The CDR3 loop reads CASSLVPGPQNTEAFF. The CDR3 DNA sequence: TGTGCCAGCAGCTTAGTTCCAGGCCCCCAGAACACTGAAGCTTTCTTT.

As concerns this clone: At one of its ends the junction is not consistent with the germline gene, which may arise from a read error. The chain combines TRBV7-9 with TRBJ2-1, with 14 bases lining up with TRBD2. The CDR3 runs to 18 residues. Germline V gives CDR1 SEHNR, CDR2 FQNEAQ (reference sequence). The DNA of the CDR3 is TGTTCCAGCAGCTTAAAGGCTCGACTAGCGGGAGGGCGGGATGAGCAGTTCTTC. This encodes CSSSLKARLAGGRDEQFF.

The CDR3 spells CASSQDGRGGTEAFF. Written as DNA, the CDR3 is TGCGCCAGCAGCCAAGATGGCAGGGGTGGGACTGAAGCTTTCTTT. The chain couples TRBV4-1 to TRBJ1-1, with D possibly being TRBD1 (6 bases). The germline gives CDR1 MGHRA, CDR2 YSYEKL. Trimming took 0 bases from V and 5 from J, leaving 13 bases between them. CDR3 length: 15 residues.

This clone was found once. The chain joins TRBV23-1 to TRBJ2-2, with D possibly being TRBD1 (6 bases). TRBV23-1 belongs to the ORF category, with a function that is uncertain. This CDR3 is 15 amino acids long. Trimming stripped 2 bases from V and 10 bases from J, with 17 bases between. The CDR3 DNA reads TGCGCCAGCAGTCAAGATGGACAGAGGGGAACGGAGCTGTTTTTT. Protein sequence: CASSQDGQRGTELFF.

The chain combines TRBV9 with TRBJ2-5; the D gene is possibly TRBD2 (7 bases). Deletions cut 4 bases from V and 3 bases from J, with 10 bases between. Germline CDR1 reads SGDLS; CDR2 reads YYNGEE. This CDR3 is built from 13 residues. The CDR3 spells CASSSGGKETQYF. The CDR3 DNA reads TGTGCCAGCAGCTCGGGGGGCAAAGAGACCCAGTACTTC. The full variable domain, completed using reference TRBV9 and TRBJ2-5, is DSGVTQTPKHLITATGQRVTLRCSPRSGDLSVYWYQQSLDQGLQFLIQYYNGEERAKGNILERFSAQQFPDLHSELNLSSLELGDSALYFCASSSGGKETQYFGPGTRLLVL.

This clone was detected only once. V and J are TRBV11-2 and TRBJ2-7, with 7 bases that match TRBD1. Per germline, CDR1 SGHAT and CDR2 FQNNGV. This CDR3 comprises 14 residues. V lost 1 base and J lost 5; bases outside the gene matches: 5. The CDR3 spells CASSLGTGAHEQYF. The CDR3 nucleotides are TGTGCCAGCAGCTTAGGCACAGGGGCTCACGAGCAGTACTTC.

Here the CDR3 reads CASSSWTAIPSTDTQYF. The DNA for the CDR3 is TGTGCCAGCAGCTCCTGGACAGCTATACCTAGCACAGATACGCAGTATTTT. The chain couples TRBV13 to TRBJ2-3; the D gene is possibly TRBD1 (6 bases). Trimming took off 4 bases at V and 0 bases at J, with 17 bases between the two ends. The CDR3 is 17 residues long. CDR1 PRHDT and CDR2 FYEKMQ come from the germline V gene (reference sequence).

The rearrangement uses TRBV6-6 and TRBJ2-7, with D possibly being TRBD2 (7 bases). The germline gives CDR1 MNHNY, CDR2 SVGAGI (reference sequence). V lost 11 bases, J lost 2 bases, and 16 bases lay in between. The CDR3 runs to 13 residues. The CDR3 coding sequence is TGTGCCTCGCTAGGGGGGGAAACCTACGAGCAGTACTTC. This sequence encodes CASLGGETYEQYF.

The chain employs TRBV9 and TRBJ1-1; D remains ambiguous. V dropped 1 base and J dropped 2 bases, with 6 bases sitting between them. The CDR3 loop spans 13 amino acids. The germline CDR1 and CDR2 sequences are SGDLS and YYNGEE. The CDR3 DNA is TGTGCCAGCAGCGTACTTTCCAACACTGAAGCTTTCTTT. It is translated as CASSVLSNTEAFF. The variable domain in full, completed from reference TRBV9 and TRBJ1-1, reads DSGVTQTPKHLITATGQRVTLRCSPRSGDLSVYWYQQSLDQGLQFLIQYYNGEERAKGNILERFSAQQFPDLHSELNLSSLELGDSALYFCASSVLSNTEAFFGQGTRLTVV.

This sequence joins TRBV29-1 and TRBJ2-1, with 9 bases aligning to TRBD1. The J segment lost 3 bases and the V segment lost 4 bases, leaving 7 bases of the junction unmatched. The CDR3 extends over 15 amino acids. Germline loops: CDR1 SQVTM, CDR2 ANQGSEA. The CDR3 DNA reads TGCAGCGTTGGGGGGGACAGGGCTTTCTACAATGAGCAGTTCTTC. This sequence encodes CSVGGDRAFYNEQFF.

J is TRBJ1-6 and V is TRBV27; no firm D call. The V gene lost 7 bases and the J gene lost 6 bases, with 16 bases spanning the gap. The germline V gene has CDR1 MNHEY and CDR2 SMNVEV (reference sequence). The CDR3 has 15 residues. As DNA, the CDR3 is TGTGCCAGCACCCTAATGGCGGTGTCTAATTCACCCCTCCACTTT. This encodes CASTLMAVSNSPLHF.

The V call is TRBV7-9, the J call TRBJ2-7, with 8 bases lining up with TRBD1. The CDR3 runs 14 residues. V was pared by 1 base and J by 7 bases, with 6 bases of the junction left unmatched. Germline assignment: CDR1 SEHNR and CDR2 FQNEAQ (reference sequence). The CDR3 here is CASSLDRGTREQYF. The CDR3 DNA follows: TGTGCCAGCAGCTTAGACAGGGGGACGCGGGAGCAGTACTTC.

The genes are TRBV5-1 and TRBJ2-1, with D unresolved. CDR3 length: 19 amino acids. V lost 2 bases and J lost 5, with 26 bases in between. Germline V gene data show CDR1 as SGHRS and CDR2 as YFSETQ. The CDR3 loop is CASSFDPRNPGAKDNEQFF. For the CDR3, the DNA is TGCGCCAGCAGCTTTGACCCCCGGAACCCCGGAGCGAAGGACAATGAGCAGTTCTTC.